A selection of T cell receptor beta chains follows, all from one sample in a study of control samples from healthy donors and cancer patients. TCRdb's table, derived via immunoSEQ multiplex PCR, lists solely in-frame clones and lacks some. The table records around 33,000 clones, approximately 90% of them present only once. The source material was PBMCs. The receptor set was obtained from a middle-aged woman with lung cancer. Both conserved end residues are trimmed from each CDR3.

V	J	CDR3
TRBV11-2	TRBJ2-5	ASSMGQGETQY
TRBV2	TRBJ2-1	ASSEFGNNEQF
TRBV11-1	TRBJ2-7	ASSLDREITYEQY
TRBV7-8	TRBJ2-2	ASSWDNLNTGELF
TRBV4-3	TRBJ2-7	ASSQDLAGGYEQY
TRBV7-2	TRBJ2-7	ASSAGTAEQY
TRBV6-2/TRBV6-3	TRBJ2-3	ASSYSVGRSTDTQY
TRBV11-3	TRBJ2-2	ASSLTSSVTGELF
TRBV11-2	TRBJ1-1	ASSLGSTKLTEAF
TRBV6-5	TRBJ2-1	ASSRDRTFNEQF
TRBV28	TRBJ2-7	ASSSSSYEQY
TRBV12-3/TRBV12-4	TRBJ2-1	ASSLAGNEQF
TRBV15	TRBJ2-1	ATGTTYNEQF
TRBV25-1	TRBJ2-7	ASSLRDRGRGEQY
TRBV7-8	TRBJ1-6	ASSTRTGGHNSPLH
TRBV11-3	TRBJ1-1	ASSFYSSDTEAF
TRBV6-5	TRBJ2-7	ASSLSSVLTYEQY
TRBV21-1	TRBJ1-6	ASSKRGSSYNSPLH
TRBV6-5	TRBJ1-4	ASRTGTEKLF